Shown below are 28 T cell receptor beta chains from a single sample sequenced in a study of patients and donors after allogeneic stem cell transplantation. TCRdb re-derived calls from the RT-PCR reads in MiXCR, one entry per CDR3 protein. The sample has about 230,000 distinct CDR3 sequences, 13% to 15% seen once; the top ten hold around a tenth. Sequencing was done on a sample of blood, either unsorted or a sorted T cell fraction (not recorded which). The receptors here all came from a human donor who was either an allogeneic HSCT recipient or a stem cell or donor lymphocyte infusion donor (not recorded which). It is not recorded whose cells these are; they may come from a transplant donor.

The sample holds many counts of this clonotype. V usage is TRBV15 and J usage is TRBJ2-2, with TRBD2 matching over 11 bases. CDR3 length equals 17 residues. V trimming: 0 bases; J trimming: 4 bases; junction bases outside the gene matches: 4. From germline, CDR1 is LNHNV and CDR2 YYDKDF (reference sequence). The CDR3 loop is CATSRELAGDPTGELFF. In nucleotides, the CDR3 is TGTGCCACCAGCAGAGAACTAGCGGGAGATCCCACCGGGGAGCTGTTTTTT. The full variable domain, rest sourced from reference TRBV15 and TRBJ2-2, is DAMVIQNPRYQVTQFGKPVTLSCSQTLNHNVMYWYQQKSSQAPKLLFHYYDKDFNNEADTPDNFQSRRPNTSFCFLDIRSPGLGDTAMYLCATSRELAGDPTGELFFGEGSRLTVL.

The CDR3 sequence is CSVGNLKTRGNTDTQYF. CDR3 in DNA: TGCAGCGTTGGCAACCTAAAAACTAGGGGAAACACAGATACGCAGTATTTT. The chain is built from TRBV29-1 and TRBJ2-3; D may correspond to TRBD1 or TRBD2 (5 bases each). Trimming removed 4 bases at V and 2 bases at J, with 22 bases between. This CDR3 region has 17 residues. Germline values: CDR1 SQVTM, CDR2 ANQGSEA.

This chain links TRBV3-1 with TRBJ2-3; 13 bases agree with TRBD2. This CDR3 has 16 residues. Per the germline V gene, CDR1 is LGHDT and CDR2 is YNNKEL (reference sequence). Germline trimming cut 4 bases from V and 2 bases from J; bases unmatched to any gene: 3. The CDR3 DNA reads TGTGCCAGCAGCCTCACTAGCGGGGGGGACACAGATACGCAGTATTTT. Protein product: CASSLTSGGDTDTQYF.

This clonotype was counted between two and nine times. The CDR3 nucleotides are TGTGCCAGCAGCCAAGTCGGGACAGGGGGCTTCGAGACCCAGTACTTC. This codes for CASSQVGTGGFETQYF. This chain links TRBV14 with TRBJ2-5; TRBD1 matches at 12 bases. There are 16 residues in the CDR3. Trimming took 1 base from V and 5 from J; bases not matched to a gene: 5. Germline loops: CDR1 SGHDN, CDR2 FVKESK.

This sequence joins TRBV20-1 and TRBJ2-6; 15 bases are a match to TRBD2. Trimming removed 4 bases from V and 3 bases from J; junction bases left unmatched: 7. There are 18 residues in the CDR3. Germline loops: CDR1 DFQATT, CDR2 SNEGSKA (reference sequence). The CDR3 nucleotides are TGCAGTGCTACCGGACTAGCGGGAGGGCCAGATGGGGCCAACGTCCTGACTTTC. This sequence encodes CSATGLAGGPDGANVLTF.

The V gene is TRBV9, the J gene TRBJ2-6, with D tentatively TRBD1 (6 bases). V was pared by 1 base and J by 2 bases, with 10 bases between. Looked up from germline, CDR1 is SGDLS and CDR2 is YYNGEE. The CDR3 totals 16 residues. This CDR3 is CASSVFRGAGANVLTF. CDR3 bases: TGTGCCAGCAGCGTATTCAGGGGAGCTGGGGCCAACGTCCTGACTTTC. The whole variable domain, filled in from reference TRBV9 and TRBJ2-6, reads DSGVTQTPKHLITATGQRVTLRCSPRSGDLSVYWYQQSLDQGLQFLIQYYNGEERAKGNILERFSAQQFPDLHSELNLSSLELGDSALYFCASSVFRGAGANVLTFGAGSRLTVL.

This clonotype was counted between two and nine times. The chain has TRBV7-9 and TRBJ1-3; tentative D call: TRBD1 (5 bases). CDR3 length: 16 residues. In germline, CDR1 is SEHNR, CDR2 FQNEAQ (reference sequence). V lost 5 bases to trimming and J lost 0 bases, with 14 bases between them. This CDR3 reads CASSAHDRLSGNTIYF. The CDR3 DNA sequence: TGTGCCAGCAGCGCGCACGACAGACTCTCTGGAAACACCATATATTTT. Drawing the rest from reference TRBV7-9 and TRBJ1-3, the complete variable domain is DTGVSQNPRHKITKRGQNVTFRCDPISEHNRLYWYRQTLGQGPEFLTYFQNEAQLEKSRLLSDRFSAERPKGSFSTLEIQRTEQGDSAMYLCASSAHDRLSGNTIYFGEGSWLTVV.

This clonotype was detected only a few times. This chain uses TRBV6-2 or TRBV6-3 with TRBJ1-4; the D is unclear. Germline-derived CDR1 and CDR2 are MNHEY and SVGEGT. The ends were cut back, 4 bases at V and 10 bases at J, with 7 bases in the middle. The length of the CDR3 is 11 residues. The CDR3: CASSSLRKLFF. The CDR3 nucleotides are TGTGCCAGCAGTTCCTTGAGAAAACTGTTTTTT.

This clonotype came up a few times. This chain connects TRBV7-9 to TRBJ2-3, with D possibly TRBD1 on 5 matching bases. Trimming took off 5 bases at V and 2 bases at J, with 14 bases between the two ends. Germline lookup yields CDR1 SEHNR and CDR2 FQNEAQ (reference sequence). The CDR3 length is 15 residues. The CDR3 loop reads CASSLLVDNTDTQYF. CDR3 DNA: TGTGCCAGCAGCCTTCTGGTGGACAACACAGATACGCAGTATTTT.

About this clonotype itself: A clone one base away is much larger, so this may be a read error. The chain combines TRBV12-3 or TRBV12-4 with TRBJ2-7, with 9 bases identical to TRBD1. J was trimmed by 2 bases and V by 10 bases; bases with no gene match: 9. This CDR3 comprises 14 residues. CDR3 bases: TGTGCCAACACTCGACAGGGGGGAACCTACGAGCAGTACTTC. This codes for CANTRQGGTYEQYF.

This clonotype was observed many times. The CDR3 bases are TGTGCCAGCAGCTCGGGACTAGCGGCCACCGGGGAGCTGTTTTTT. Encoded protein: CASSSGLAATGELFF. This chain uses TRBV7-7 with TRBJ2-2; TRBD2 agrees at 11 bases. CDR1 is SSHAT and CDR2 is FNYEAQ in the germline V gene (reference sequence). The CDR3 runs 15 residues. J lost 4 bases, V lost 4 bases, and 2 bases had no gene match.

This clonotype was picked up a small number of times. This sequence joins TRBV19 and TRBJ2-3; TRBD2 agrees at 8 bases. Trimming at V came to 0 bases and at J to 1 base, leaving 6 bases not matched to a gene. The CDR3 sequence is 17 residues long. Germline CDR1 LNHDA, CDR2 SQIVND (reference sequence). CDR3 sequence reads: CASSIEAGTRRTDTQYF. The CDR3 nucleotides are TGTGCCAGTAGTATAGAGGCCGGGACTAGACGCACAGATACGCAGTATTTT.

The chain links TRBV12-3 or TRBV12-4 to TRBJ2-7; 9 bases align to TRBD1. The V gene end was trimmed by 3 bases and the J gene end by 9 bases; junction bases not matched to a gene: 12. The CDR3 covers 15 residues. The CDR3 spells CASSLAQGARTRQYF. The DNA for the CDR3 is TGTGCCAGCAGTTTGGCACAGGGGGCGAGGACCAGGCAGTACTTC.

This clonotype was observed many times. This sequence joins TRBV6-1 and TRBJ2-2, with D possibly TRBD2 on 5 matching bases. The germline V gene encodes CDR1 MNHNS and CDR2 SASEGT. V was trimmed by 4 bases and J by 3 bases, leaving 9 bases between them. This CDR3 is built from 14 residues. DNA for the CDR3: TGTGCCAGCAGTGTCGAGGACTACACCGGGGAGCTGTTTTTT. Protein sequence: CASSVEDYTGELFF.

J is TRBJ1-3 and V is TRBV7-8; D is unclear. Germline CDR1 reads SGHVS; CDR2 reads FQNEAQ. The CDR3 loop spans 13 amino acids. The V gene lost 2 bases and the J gene lost 5 bases, with 7 bases spanning the gap. The CDR3 DNA sequence: TGTGCCAGCAGCTTATGGGCTAGAAACACCATATATTTT. Protein sequence: CASSLWARNTIYF.

Many counts were recorded for this clonotype. The chain couples TRBV19 to TRBJ1-1; TRBD1 matches at 7 bases. This CDR3 has 15 residues. The germline CDR1 and CDR2 sequences are LNHDA and SQIVND (reference sequence). After removal of 1 base from V and 1 base from J, the junction contained 3 bases not matched to a gene. The CDR3 protein is CASSIVGTANTEAFF. In DNA form, the CDR3 reads TGTGCCAGTAGTATAGTTGGGACAGCGAACACTGAAGCTTTCTTT.

The gene calls are TRBV5-6 and TRBJ2-5, with TRBD1 matching over 8 bases. Losses at the gene ends were 0 bases for V and 0 bases for J; bases not matched to a gene: 4. Per germline, CDR1 SGHDT and CDR2 YYEEEE. The CDR3 contains 16 residues. This CDR3 is CASSLGQGTYQETQYF. DNA for the CDR3: TGTGCCAGCAGCTTGGGACAGGGGACGTACCAAGAGACCCAGTACTTC.

This clonotype was counted ten times or more. The rearrangement links TRBV11-3 to TRBJ2-3; D tentatively reads TRBD1 or TRBD2 (5 bases each). From germline, CDR1 is SGHNT and CDR2 YENEEA. Deletions cut 5 bases from V and 11 bases from J, with 20 bases between. The CDR3 loop spans 14 amino acids. The CDR3 is CASSVIRGPAVQYF. The CDR3 DNA follows: TGTGCCAGCAGCGTAATCCGGGGCCCAGCAGTGCAGTATTTT.

The rearrangement joins TRBV12-3 or TRBV12-4 to TRBJ1-5; possible D gene TRBD1, 6 bases. The CDR3 is 18 amino acids. Trimming removed 3 bases from V and 1 base from J, with 19 bases in between. DNA of the CDR3: TGTGCCAGCAGTTTGGCTGGGACACAAAAGGGGAGCAATCAGCCCCAGCATTTT. It specifies CASSLAGTQKGSNQPQHF.

This clonotype has a count of ten or more. The CDR3 sequence is CASSLGQGVGTEAFF. For the CDR3, the DNA is TGTGCCAGCAGTTTAGGGCAGGGGGTGGGCACTGAAGCTTTCTTT. V usage is TRBV12-3 or TRBV12-4 and J usage is TRBJ1-1, with TRBD1 matching over 7 bases. The V gene end was trimmed by 1 base and the J gene end by 4 bases; junction bases not matched to a gene: 6. The length of the CDR3 is 15 residues.

This clonotype was seen a few times. The chain uses TRBV20-1 and TRBJ1-1, with 10 bases matching TRBD1. The CDR3 runs 13 residues. V gave up 5 bases and J gave up 3 bases; unmatched junction bases: 3. Per the germline V gene, CDR1 is DFQATT and CDR2 is SNEGSKA (reference sequence). In DNA, the CDR3 is TGCAGTGCTGGACAGGGGGACTACACTGAAGCTTTCTTT. Protein: CSAGQGDYTEAFF.

This clonotype appeared many times. This chain joins TRBV20-1 and TRBJ2-3; 14 positions agree with TRBD2. This CDR3 region has 16 residues. J gave up 4 bases and V 6 bases, and 9 bases lay outside the gene matches. Germline CDR1 is DFQATT and CDR2 is SNEGSKA (reference sequence). CDR3 protein: CSAQGLAGGGADTQYF. CDR3 DNA sequence: TGCAGTGCGCAAGGACTAGCGGGAGGTGGTGCAGATACGCAGTATTTT.

This clonotype turned up a few times. The rearrangement links TRBV7-2 to TRBJ1-1; weak D call: TRBD1 (5 bases). The CDR3 runs to 16 residues. Between the trimmed V and J ends, which lost 6 bases and 5 bases, there was a span of 22 bases. Germline CDR1 reads SGHTA; CDR2 reads FQGNSA. The CDR3 DNA reads TGTGCCAGCAGTAGGAAAGGAGGGGTGGGTGAAACTGAAGCTTTCTTT. Protein sequence: CASSRKGGVGETEAFF.

The chain recombines TRBV20-1 with TRBJ1-2; D gene unclear. Between the trimmed V and J ends, which lost 1 base and 5 bases, there was a span of 8 bases. The CDR3 runs 12 residues. Looked up from germline, CDR1 is DFQATT and CDR2 is SNEGSKA (reference sequence). The CDR3 loop is CSARAGGYGYTF. Here the CDR3 DNA reads TGCAGTGCTAGAGCAGGTGGATATGGCTACACCTTC.

A few counts support this clonotype. The gene calls are TRBV4-1 and TRBJ2-1; D is possibly TRBD2 (6 bases). Trimming left V 0 bases short and J 8 bases short, with 17 bases between. The germline V gene encodes CDR1 MGHRA and CDR2 YSYEKL. CDR3 length equals 16 residues. This chain's CDR3 is CASSQDLKRRGDEQFF. CDR3 DNA: TGCGCCAGCAGCCAAGATTTGAAACGGCGGGGTGATGAGCAGTTCTTC.

This clonotype has a count of ten or more. The V call is TRBV5-6, the J call TRBJ1-1; D may be TRBD1 (6 bases). Germline CDR1 is SGHDT and CDR2 is YYEEEE. This CDR3 is 15 amino acids long. V dropped 1 base and J dropped 4 bases, with 14 bases sitting between them. Here the CDR3 reads CASSLRRGAITEAFF. The DNA for the CDR3 is TGTGCCAGCAGCTTGAGAAGGGGGGCCATCACTGAAGCTTTCTTT.

This sequence joins TRBV4-3 and TRBJ2-2, with D tentatively TRBD2 (5 bases). V was cut by 0 bases and J by 7 bases, with 12 bases left in between. The CDR3 runs to 15 residues. Germline assignment: CDR1 LGHNA and CDR2 YSLEER. The CDR3 DNA reads as TGCGCCAGCAGCCAAGATCGAGGGTTCAGCGGGGAGCTGTTTTTT. This translates into CASSQDRGFSGELFF.

This sequence joins TRBV11-2 and TRBJ2-3; a weak D match, TRBD1 (7 bases). From germline, CDR1 is SGHAT and CDR2 FQNNGV. The CDR3 covers 17 residues. The V gene lost 0 bases and the J gene lost 5 bases, with 18 bases spanning the gap. Written as DNA, the CDR3 is TGTGCCAGCAGCTTAGATCAGGGGGGAGTGGGGGTAGATACGCAGTATTTT. Translation gives CASSLDQGGVGVDTQYF.